Below, one T cell receptor (beta chain) is given with its context. As yet, its antigen is unknown. These data come from a study of T cells expressing NK-cell markers. General study findings and limits: These clonotypes, the leaders elsewhere, also led the CD3+CD56-NKG2C+ fraction in several donors.

CDR1 is SGHDT and CDR2 is YYEEEE in the germline V gene. CDR3 size: 17 residues. TCRdb re-analyzed the 5' RACE reads; it lists each CDR3 protein once, without DNA. The table lists a few hundred thousand distinct CDR3 sequences, with 4% to 6.5% in the top ten. Material: blood T cells: a sorted CD56 or NKG2C T cell subset, CD4+ or CD8+ T cells, or bulk PBMC T cells (not recorded which). The chain carries TRBV5-6 and TRBJ2-5; the D call of TRBD2 rests on TCRdb alone, since no DNA is present to check it. This receptor was taken from a man aged 18 to 69 in good health. Here the CDR3 reads CASTELRLAGGRETQYF.